This T cell receptor beta chain was found in a study of blood T cell repertoires in COVID-19. The wider study: T cells, B-cell-depleted T cells, or PBMCs supplied cDNA or gDNA.

Generated by immunoSEQ multiplex PCR, the TCRdb table keeps only in-frame clones and is missing some. The table lists 200,000 to 300,000 clones, 85% to 90% of them singletons. Per the germline V gene, CDR1 is MNHEY and CDR2 is SVGEGT. The CDR3 length is 13 residues. V was clipped by 5 bases and J by 0 bases, with 7 bases between them. Sequencing input: peripheral blood. This rearrangement joins TRBV6-2 or TRBV6-3 to TRBJ1-2; no reliable D call. This clonotype was sampled from a man at least 80 years old with acute or convalescent COVID-19. This CDR3 reads CASSTGTNYGYTF. CDR3 nucleotides: TGTGCCAGCAGTACCGGTACTAACTATGGCTACACCTTC.